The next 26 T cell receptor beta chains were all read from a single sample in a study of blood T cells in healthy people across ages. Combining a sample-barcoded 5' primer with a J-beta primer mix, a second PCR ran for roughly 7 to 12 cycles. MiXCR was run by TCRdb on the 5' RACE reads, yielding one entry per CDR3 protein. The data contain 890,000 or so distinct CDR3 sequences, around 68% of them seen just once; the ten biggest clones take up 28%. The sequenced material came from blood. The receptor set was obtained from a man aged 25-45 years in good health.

The CDR3 nucleotides read TGTGCCAGCAGTACACTGGTCAGGGCGGACGAGCAGTACTTC. As protein: CASSTLVRADEQYF. V is TRBV6-5 and J is TRBJ2-7, with a tentative D call TRBD1 (5 bases). V lost 5 bases and J 5 bases, leaving 16 bases between the germline ends. This CDR3 contains 14 residues. Germline CDR1 MNHEY, CDR2 SVGAGI.

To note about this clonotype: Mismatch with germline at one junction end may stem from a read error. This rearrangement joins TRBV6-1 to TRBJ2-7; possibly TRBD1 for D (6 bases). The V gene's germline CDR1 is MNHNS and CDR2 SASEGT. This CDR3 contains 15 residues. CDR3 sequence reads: CTSSRGGGSSYEQYF. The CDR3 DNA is TGTACCAGCAGTCGAGGGGGTGGTAGCTCCTACGAGCAGTACTTC.

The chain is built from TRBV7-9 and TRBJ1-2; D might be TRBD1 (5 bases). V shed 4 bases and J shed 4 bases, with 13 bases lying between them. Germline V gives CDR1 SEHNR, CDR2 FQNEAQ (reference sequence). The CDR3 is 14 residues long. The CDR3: CASSSTVIIYGYTF. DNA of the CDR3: TGTGCCAGCAGCTCGACAGTCATAATCTATGGCTACACCTTC.

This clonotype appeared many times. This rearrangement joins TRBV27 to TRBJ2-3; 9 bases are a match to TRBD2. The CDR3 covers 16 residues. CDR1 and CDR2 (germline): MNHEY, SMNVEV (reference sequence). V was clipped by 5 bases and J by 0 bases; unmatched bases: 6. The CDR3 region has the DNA TGTGCCAGCAGTACTCTCCTAGCGGGAAGCACAGATACGCAGTATTTT. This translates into CASSTLLAGSTDTQYF.

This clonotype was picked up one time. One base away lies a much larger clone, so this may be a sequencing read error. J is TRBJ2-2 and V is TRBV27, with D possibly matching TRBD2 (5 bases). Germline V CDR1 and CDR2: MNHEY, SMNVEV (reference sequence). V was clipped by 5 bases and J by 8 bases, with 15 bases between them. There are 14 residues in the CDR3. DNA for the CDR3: TGTGCCAGCAGTGCCACTAGGGTCCCGGGGGAGCTGTTTTTT. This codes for CASSATRVPGELFF.

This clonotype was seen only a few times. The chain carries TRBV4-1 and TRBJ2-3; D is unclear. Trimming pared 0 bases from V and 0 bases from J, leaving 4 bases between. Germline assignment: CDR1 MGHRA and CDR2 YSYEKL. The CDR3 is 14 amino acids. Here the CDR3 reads CASSQEDSTDTQYF. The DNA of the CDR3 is TGCGCCAGCAGCCAAGAGGATAGCACAGATACGCAGTATTTT.

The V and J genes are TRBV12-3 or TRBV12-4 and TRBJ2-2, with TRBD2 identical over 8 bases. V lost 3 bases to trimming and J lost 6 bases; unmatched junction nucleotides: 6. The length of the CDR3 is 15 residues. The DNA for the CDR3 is TGTGCCAGCAGTTTGGGCGGGGGGATGGCCGGGGAGCTGTTTTTT. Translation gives CASSLGGGMAGELFF.

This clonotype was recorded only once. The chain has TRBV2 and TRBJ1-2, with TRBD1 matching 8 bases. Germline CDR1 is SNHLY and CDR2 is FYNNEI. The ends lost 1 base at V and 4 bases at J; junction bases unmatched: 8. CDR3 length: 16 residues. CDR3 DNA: TGTGCCAGCAGTGAAGGAGCAGGGGGCGTCCTCTATGGCTACACCTTC. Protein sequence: CASSEGAGGVLYGYTF.

The CDR3 nucleotides read TGTGCCATCAGTGAGTCGGGATCTATTCGAGGAAACACTGAAGCTTTCTTT. Its translation: CAISESGSIRGNTEAFF. The rearrangement links TRBV10-3 to TRBJ1-1; D remains unclear. The CDR3 contains 17 residues. V was clipped by 0 bases and J by 2 bases, with 16 bases between them. Per the germline V gene, CDR1 is ENHRY and CDR2 is SYGVKD.

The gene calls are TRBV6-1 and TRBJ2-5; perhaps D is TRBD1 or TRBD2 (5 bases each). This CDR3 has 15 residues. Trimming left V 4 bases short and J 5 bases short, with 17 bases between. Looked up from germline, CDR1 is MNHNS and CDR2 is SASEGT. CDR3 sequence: CASSAGPGVSETQYF. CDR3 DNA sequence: TGTGCCAGCAGTGCGGGACCAGGAGTGAGTGAGACCCAGTACTTC.

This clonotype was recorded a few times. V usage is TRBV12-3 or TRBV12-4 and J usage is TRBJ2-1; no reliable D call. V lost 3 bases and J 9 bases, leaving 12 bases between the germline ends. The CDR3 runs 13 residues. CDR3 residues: CASSFSRSSEQFF. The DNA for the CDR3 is TGTGCCAGCAGTTTCTCGCGGTCTAGTGAGCAGTTCTTC.

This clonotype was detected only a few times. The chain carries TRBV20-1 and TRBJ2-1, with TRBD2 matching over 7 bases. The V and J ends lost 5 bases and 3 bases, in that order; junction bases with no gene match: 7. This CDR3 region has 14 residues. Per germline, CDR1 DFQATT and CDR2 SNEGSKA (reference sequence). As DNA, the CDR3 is TGCAGTGCTGACCCCCGGGGGGACTACAATGAGCAGTTCTTC. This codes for CSADPRGDYNEQFF.

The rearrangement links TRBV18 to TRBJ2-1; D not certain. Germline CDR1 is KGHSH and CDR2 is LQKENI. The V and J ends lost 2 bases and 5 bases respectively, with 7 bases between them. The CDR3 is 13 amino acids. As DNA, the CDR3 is TGTGCCAGCTCACCAGTGGTGGACAATGAGCAGTTCTTC. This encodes CASSPVVDNEQFF.

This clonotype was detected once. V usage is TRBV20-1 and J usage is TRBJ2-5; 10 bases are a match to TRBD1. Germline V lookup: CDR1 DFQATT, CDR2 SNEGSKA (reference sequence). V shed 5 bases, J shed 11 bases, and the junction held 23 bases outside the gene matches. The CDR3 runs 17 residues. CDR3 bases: TGCAGTGCTTGGGACAGGGGACTGACCAAAAACCCTACGAGGCAGTACTTC. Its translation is CSAWDRGLTKNPTRQYF.

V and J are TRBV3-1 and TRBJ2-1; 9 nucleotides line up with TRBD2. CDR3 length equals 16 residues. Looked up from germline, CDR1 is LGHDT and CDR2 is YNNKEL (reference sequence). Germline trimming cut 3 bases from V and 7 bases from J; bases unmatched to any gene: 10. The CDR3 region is CASSQERTSAWNEQFF. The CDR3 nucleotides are TGTGCCAGCAGCCAGGAACGGACTAGCGCATGGAATGAGCAGTTCTTC.

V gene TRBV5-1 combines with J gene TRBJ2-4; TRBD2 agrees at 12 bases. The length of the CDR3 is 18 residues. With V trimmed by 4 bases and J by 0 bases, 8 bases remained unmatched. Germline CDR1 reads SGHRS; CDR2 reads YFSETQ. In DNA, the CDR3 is TGCGCCAGCAGCCCAACGGGACTAGCGGGTGTAGCCAAAAACATTCAGTACTTC. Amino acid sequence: CASSPTGLAGVAKNIQYF.

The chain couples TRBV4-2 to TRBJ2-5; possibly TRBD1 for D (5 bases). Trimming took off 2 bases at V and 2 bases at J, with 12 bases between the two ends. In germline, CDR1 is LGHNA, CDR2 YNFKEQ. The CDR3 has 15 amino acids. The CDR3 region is CASSQPQGQQETQYF. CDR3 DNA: TGTGCCAGCAGCCAACCACAAGGACAACAAGAGACCCAGTACTTC.

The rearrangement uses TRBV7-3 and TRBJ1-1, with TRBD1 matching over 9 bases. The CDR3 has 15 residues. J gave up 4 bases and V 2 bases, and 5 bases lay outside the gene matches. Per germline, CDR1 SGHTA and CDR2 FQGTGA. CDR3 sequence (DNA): TGTGCCAGCAGCTTAGGTGGACAGGGGAGCACTGAAGCTTTCTTT. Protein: CASSLGGQGSTEAFF.

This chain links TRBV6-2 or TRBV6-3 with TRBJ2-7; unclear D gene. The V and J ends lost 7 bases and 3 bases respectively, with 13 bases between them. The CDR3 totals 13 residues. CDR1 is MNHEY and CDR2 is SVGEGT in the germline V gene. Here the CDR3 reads CASIHRLSYEQYF. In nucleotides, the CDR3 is TGTGCCAGCATTCACCGACTGAGCTACGAGCAGTACTTC.

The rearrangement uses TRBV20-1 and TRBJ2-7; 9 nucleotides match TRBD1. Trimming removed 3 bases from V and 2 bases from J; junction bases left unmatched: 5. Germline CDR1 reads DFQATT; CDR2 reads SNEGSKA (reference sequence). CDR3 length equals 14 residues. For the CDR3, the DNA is TGCAGTGCTAGTCCCGGGACAGGGCCCTACGAGCAGTACTTC. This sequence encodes CSASPGTGPYEQYF.

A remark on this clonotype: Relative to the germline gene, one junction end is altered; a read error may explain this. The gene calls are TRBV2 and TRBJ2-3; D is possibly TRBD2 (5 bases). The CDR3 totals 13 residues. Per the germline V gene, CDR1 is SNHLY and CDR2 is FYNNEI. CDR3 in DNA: TGTGCCAGCGGTGACTACAGCACAGATACGCAGTATTTT. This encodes CASGDYSTDTQYF.

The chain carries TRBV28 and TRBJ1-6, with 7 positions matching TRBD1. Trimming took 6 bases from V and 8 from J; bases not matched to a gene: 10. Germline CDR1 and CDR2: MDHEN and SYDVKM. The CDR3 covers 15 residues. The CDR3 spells CASSPRGQGDSPLHF. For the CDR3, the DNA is TGTGCCAGCAGCCCCCGCGGGCAGGGGGATTCACCCCTCCACTTT.

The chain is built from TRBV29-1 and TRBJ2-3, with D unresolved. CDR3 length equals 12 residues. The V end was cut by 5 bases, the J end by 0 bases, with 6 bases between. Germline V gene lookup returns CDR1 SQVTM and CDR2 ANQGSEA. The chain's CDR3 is CSVSLSTDTQYF. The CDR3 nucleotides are TGCAGCGTTTCCTTGAGCACAGATACGCAGTATTTT.

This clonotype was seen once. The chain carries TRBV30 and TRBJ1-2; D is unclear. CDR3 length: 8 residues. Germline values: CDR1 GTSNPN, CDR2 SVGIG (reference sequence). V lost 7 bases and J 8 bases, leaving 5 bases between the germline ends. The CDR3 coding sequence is TGTGCCTCCGACGGCTACACCTTC. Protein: CASDGYTF.

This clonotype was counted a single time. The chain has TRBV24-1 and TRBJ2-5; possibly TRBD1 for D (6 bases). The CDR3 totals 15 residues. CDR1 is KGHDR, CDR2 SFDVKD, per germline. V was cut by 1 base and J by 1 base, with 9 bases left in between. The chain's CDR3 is CATSDFRTAQETQYF. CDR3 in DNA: TGTGCCACCAGTGATTTCCGGACAGCCCAAGAGACCCAGTACTTC.

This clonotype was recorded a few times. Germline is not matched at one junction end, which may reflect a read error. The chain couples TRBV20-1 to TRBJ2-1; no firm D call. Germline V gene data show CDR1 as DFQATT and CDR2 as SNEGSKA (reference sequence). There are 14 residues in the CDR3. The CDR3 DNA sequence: TGCAGTGCTAGAGCCAGGAGCTCCTACAATGAGCAGTTTTTC. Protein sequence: CSARARSSYNEQFF.